The clone carrying this T cell receptor beta chain appeared once. Germline-derived CDR1 and CDR2 are KGHSH and LQKENI. The CDR3 contains 14 residues. Trimming cost V 3 bases and J 5 bases, with 13 bases left between them. This specimen belongs to a study of immune evolution from preneoplasia to lung adenocarcinoma. Produced via immunoSEQ multiplex PCR; TCRdb's table is partial and in-frame only. This sample has 4,000 to 6,000 clones, with about 82% found just once. The source of this sequence is a person between 45 and 75 years old with lung adenocarcinoma. This rearrangement joins TRBV18 to TRBJ1-2; TRBD1 might be the D (6 bases). Input material: FFPE normal lung tissue adjacent to the tumor. The CDR3 reads CASSPTGEGYGYTF. The CDR3 DNA follows: TGTGCCAGCTCACCGACAGGAGAAGGATATGGCTACACCTTC.